This passage covers 24 T cell receptor beta chains from one sample sequenced in a study of T-cell memory formation after mild COVID-19. TCRdb itself ran the 5' RACE reads through MiXCR, one entry per CDR3 protein. The sample contains fewer than 75,000 distinct CDR3 sequences, 12% of which appear only once. The sequencing input was PBMCs or a T cell subset sorted from them (not recorded which). The receptors derive from a man aged 18-30 years who had mild COVID-19 (a few samples of this study predate the infection). Cell type and time point are not known.

This clonotype has a count of ten or more. The rearrangement links TRBV6-5 to TRBJ2-5, with D unclear. The CDR3 runs 11 residues. V was clipped by 3 bases and J by 7 bases, with 6 bases between them. Germline values: CDR1 MNHEY, CDR2 SVGAGI. The CDR3 DNA follows: TGTGCCAGCAGTTATGGCGCGACCCAGTACTTC. This sequence encodes CASSYGATQYF.

CDR3 sequence: CSVVTGEKLFF. Written as DNA, the CDR3 is TGCAGCGTTGTGACCGGCGAAAAACTGTTTTTT. V and J are TRBV29-1 and TRBJ1-4; D unclear. Deletions cut 4 bases from V and 8 bases from J, with 8 bases between. The CDR3 consists of 11 residues. Germline lookup yields CDR1 SQVTM and CDR2 ANQGSEA. The variable domain in full, completed from reference TRBV29-1 and TRBJ1-4, reads SAVISQKPSRDICQRGTSLTIQCQVDSQVTMMFWYRQQPGQSLTLIATANQGSEATYESGFVIDKFPISRPNLTFSTLTVSNMSPEDSSIYLCSVVTGEKLFFGSGTQLSVL.

This clonotype was detected ten times or more. The V call is TRBV4-1, the J call TRBJ2-5; the D call may be TRBD1 or TRBD2 (7 bases each). The germline gives CDR1 MGHRA, CDR2 YSYEKL. The CDR3 loop spans 16 amino acids. V was clipped by 1 base and J by 5 bases, with 17 bases between them. CDR3 coding DNA: TGCGCCAGCAGCCAAGCTGGAGCAGGGGGGGGGGAGACCCAGTACTTC. This gives the protein CASSQAGAGGGETQYF.

A few counts support this clonotype. The J gene is TRBJ1-1, the V gene TRBV6-1, with TRBD1 matching 9 bases. V shed 6 bases, J shed 1 base, and the junction held 3 bases outside the gene matches. Germline values: CDR1 MNHNS, CDR2 SASEGT. The CDR3 consists of 14 residues. The CDR3 region has the DNA TGTGCCAGCAGCCGGACAGGGGCGAACACTGAAGCTTTCTTT. Encoded protein: CASSRTGANTEAFF.

The CDR3 DNA is TGTGCCAGCAGCCAAGCTAGAGCAGCCGGGGAGCTGTTTTTT. Protein product: CASSQARAAGELFF. V gene TRBV3-1 combines with J gene TRBJ2-2; D is unresolved. The V and J ends lost 1 base and 6 bases respectively, with 9 bases between them. The germline gives CDR1 LGHDT, CDR2 YNNKEL (reference sequence). This CDR3 region has 14 residues.

The J gene is TRBJ2-7, the V gene TRBV3-1, with D hard to call. The CDR3 totals 13 residues. Trimming cost V 1 base and J 3 bases, with 7 bases left between them. Germline V CDR1 and CDR2: LGHDT, YNNKEL (reference sequence). This CDR3 reads CASSQGWDYEQYF. CDR3 nucleotide sequence: TGTGCCAGCAGCCAAGGCTGGGACTACGAGCAGTACTTC.

In its sample, this clonotype was seen many times. The V call is TRBV10-2, the J call TRBJ2-7, with a tentative D call TRBD2 (6 bases). The germline gives CDR1 WSHSY, CDR2 SAAADI. The CDR3 totals 15 residues. V lost 6 bases to trimming and J lost 1 base, with 16 bases between them. The CDR3 sequence: CASSPGTFRSYEQYF. The CDR3 DNA is TGCGCCAGCAGCCCCGGGACTTTCCGATCCTACGAGCAGTACTTC.

The genes are TRBV29-1 and TRBJ1-5, with a weak D call TRBD1 (6 bases). The germline V gene encodes CDR1 SQVTM and CDR2 ANQGSEA. The CDR3 loop spans 13 amino acids. Trimming shortened V by 6 bases and J by 5 bases, and 14 bases separated the two germline ends. In DNA form, the CDR3 reads TGCAGCGTGACGACAGGCCGACATCAGCCCCAGCATTTT. Protein product: CSVTTGRHQPQHF. The variable domain in full, with the rest retrieved from reference TRBV29-1 and TRBJ1-5, is SAVISQKPSRDICQRGTSLTIQCQVDSQVTMMFWYRQQPGQSLTLIATANQGSEATYESGFVIDKFPISRPNLTFSTLTVSNMSPEDSSIYLCSVTTGRHQPQHFGDGTRLSIL.

In DNA, the CDR3 is TGTGCCAGCAGTCCCAGGGCGAGGGAGACCCAGTACTTC. Protein product: CASSPRARETQYF. The chain is built from TRBV27 and TRBJ2-5; tentative D call: TRBD1 (5 bases). Germline V CDR1 and CDR2: MNHEY, SMNVEV (reference sequence). With 5 bases removed from V and 5 bases from J, the gap between germline ends came to 12 bases. This CDR3 contains 13 residues.

This clonotype was found a few times. This chain uses TRBV9 with TRBJ2-3; D gene unclear. CDR3 length equals 16 residues. The germline V gene encodes CDR1 SGDLS and CDR2 YYNGEE. Trimming took 0 bases from V and 0 from J, leaving 11 bases between them. Here the CDR3 reads CASSVDPTISTDTQYF. The CDR3 DNA reads TGTGCCAGCAGCGTAGACCCTACGATTAGCACAGATACGCAGTATTTT. The complete variable domain, with remaining parts taken from reference TRBV9 and TRBJ2-3, reads DSGVTQTPKHLITATGQRVTLRCSPRSGDLSVYWYQQSLDQGLQFLIQYYNGEERAKGNILERFSAQQFPDLHSELNLSSLELGDSALYFCASSVDPTISTDTQYFGPGTRLTVL.

This clonotype occurred many times. The chain combines TRBV7-2 with TRBJ2-5; 10 bases align to TRBD2. The trim removed 2 bases at V and 6 bases at J, leaving 15 bases unmatched. Per the germline V gene, CDR1 is SGHTA and CDR2 is FQGNSA. This CDR3 has 18 amino acids. CDR3 in DNA: TGTGCCAGCAGCTTACTTTCGGGTAGCGGGGGGCCCTGGAAGACCCAGTACTTC. As protein: CASSLLSGSGGPWKTQYF.

The CDR3 spells CASTPGGESPLHF. For the CDR3, the DNA is TGTGCCAGCACCCCAGGGGGCGAATCACCCCTCCACTTT. The chain uses TRBV12-3 or TRBV12-4 and TRBJ1-6; the match to TRBD1 covers 8 bases. This CDR3 is built from 13 residues. J gave up 10 bases and V 7 bases, and 6 bases lay outside the gene matches.

This chain connects TRBV19 to TRBJ2-5, with 9 bases lining up with TRBD2. The ends lost 5 bases at V and 2 bases at J; junction bases unmatched: 6. From germline, CDR1 is LNHDA and CDR2 SQIVND (reference sequence). The CDR3 totals 15 residues. The chain's CDR3 is CASSPAAGGQETQYF. In nucleotides, the CDR3 is TGTGCCAGTAGTCCCGCAGCGGGGGGTCAAGAGACCCAGTACTTC.

This chain uses TRBV20-1 with TRBJ1-2; 10 positions agree with TRBD1. The CDR3 extends over 12 amino acids. Per germline, CDR1 DFQATT and CDR2 SNEGSKA (reference sequence). With 6 bases clipped from V and 9 bases from J, the junction kept 7 bases outside the gene matches. CDR3 sequence reads: CSAWDRGTSYTF. The CDR3 DNA follows: TGCAGTGCCTGGGACAGGGGAACGAGCTACACCTTC.

There are a few counts of this clonotype. The rearrangement uses TRBV20-1 and TRBJ1-6; 7 nucleotides agree with TRBD1. Per germline, CDR1 DFQATT and CDR2 SNEGSKA (reference sequence). CDR3 size: 14 residues. The V gene end was trimmed by 6 bases and the J gene end by 7 bases; junction bases not matched to a gene: 9. The CDR3 loop is CSARRTGSNSPLHF. The CDR3 DNA sequence: TGCAGTGCCCGCCGGACAGGCTCCAATTCACCCCTCCACTTT.

This clonotype was counted only a few times. The V and J genes are TRBV4-2 and TRBJ1-2; unclear D gene. The CDR3 consists of 12 residues. V shed 0 bases and J shed 9 bases, with 8 bases lying between them. Per germline, CDR1 LGHNA and CDR2 YNFKEQ. CDR3 bases: TGTGCCAGCAGCCAAGATGGCAGGCGCTACACCTTC. Translating it yields CASSQDGRRYTF.

This clonotype was picked up many times. The chain uses TRBV29-1 and TRBJ2-3; 9 bases are shared with TRBD1. The junction had 7 bases not matched to a gene; V was cut back by 7 bases and J by 2 bases. The CDR3 is 14 residues long. Germline V lookup: CDR1 SQVTM, CDR2 ANQGSEA. The CDR3 region has the DNA TGCAGCGCCCGGGACAGGGTACCCACAGATACGCAGTATTTT. Amino acid sequence: CSARDRVPTDTQYF.

This chain links TRBV20-1 with TRBJ1-1; D may be TRBD1 (6 bases). V was shortened by 0 bases and J by 8 bases, with 7 bases between the two germline ends. The germline CDR1 and CDR2 sequences are DFQATT and SNEGSKA (reference sequence). There are 11 residues in the CDR3. CDR3 bases: TGCAGTGCTAGAGAGGGGGCCGAAGCTTTCTTT. This gives the protein CSAREGAEAFF.

The CDR3 region has the DNA TGTGCCAGCAGCCAAGATAGGGACGGCGAGCAGTTCTTC. Protein: CASSQDRDGEQFF. J is TRBJ2-1 and V is TRBV4-2; either TRBD1 or TRBD2 may fit D (5 bases each). CDR1 is LGHNA, CDR2 YNFKEQ, per germline. The V gene lost 0 bases and the J gene lost 10 bases, with 10 bases spanning the gap. The CDR3 spans 13 residues.

This clonotype has just a few counts. The V call is TRBV7-3, the J call TRBJ2-2; D uncertain. The CDR3 is 15 residues long. V was clipped by 4 bases and J by 7 bases, with 16 bases between them. Germline CDR1 and CDR2: SGHTA and FQGTGA. The CDR3 nucleotides are TGTGCCAGCAGCTCCACTTTTTTATCAGGCGGGGAGCTGTTTTTT. Protein sequence: CASSSTFLSGGELFF.

The chain carries TRBV2 and TRBJ2-1, with D possibly matching TRBD2 (5 bases). This CDR3 region has 13 residues. From germline, CDR1 is SNHLY and CDR2 FYNNEI. Between the trimmed V and J ends, which lost 0 bases and 5 bases, there was a span of 5 bases. The CDR3 coding sequence is TGTGCCAGCAGTGAAGCCGGGAACAATGAGCAGTTCTTC. It is translated as CASSEAGNNEQFF.

The V call is TRBV20-1, the J call TRBJ2-3; TRBD2 aligns across 15 bases. The germline CDR1 and CDR2 sequences are DFQATT and SNEGSKA (reference sequence). The CDR3 has 19 amino acids. Unmatched junction bases numbered 9, after V lost 2 bases and J lost 0 bases. CDR3 coding DNA: TGCAGTGCTAGACTTGGGACTAGCGGGGGGATCTGGAGCACAGATACGCAGTATTTT. Translation gives CSARLGTSGGIWSTDTQYF.

The table lists this clonotype with many counts. The chain uses TRBV29-1 and TRBJ2-2; 8 positions agree with TRBD1. Losses at the gene ends were 6 bases for V and 0 bases for J; bases not matched to a gene: 3. CDR1 SQVTM and CDR2 ANQGSEA come from the germline V gene. This CDR3 has 14 residues. The CDR3 loop reads CSVQDRANTGELFF. DNA for the CDR3: TGCAGCGTCCAGGACAGGGCGAACACCGGGGAGCTGTTTTTT.

This clonotype was observed a handful of times. This chain joins TRBV30 and TRBJ2-7; TRBD1 aligns across 8 bases. Germline V gene data show CDR1 as GTSNPN and CDR2 as SVGIG (reference sequence). Trimming at V came to 1 base and at J to 2 bases, leaving 4 bases not matched to a gene. The CDR3 runs to 14 residues. The CDR3 nucleotides are TGTGCCTGGAGTGCCGGACAGGGTACCTACGAGCAGTACTTC. Its translation is CAWSAGQGTYEQYF.